This TCR beta chain was identified during a study of shared clonotypes between healthy human individuals. Study results and limitations: It was observed that approximately 5% of naive CD4 clonotypes were shared across a handful of donors.

As for this clone: The target antigen is unknown.

The deep-level immunoSEQ assay was used. Method: immunoSEQ multiplex PCR; TCRdb's copy keeps in-frame clones and lacks some. The table lists 450,000 to 700,000 clones, around 95% of them singletons. CD45RO-negative, CCR7-selected cells formed the naive CD8 fraction, which excluded terminally differentiated effector memory CD45RA+ cells. The sequencing input was naive CD8+ T cells sorted from blood. This receptor was identified in a woman aged 30 to 39 in good health.

The CDR3 nucleotides read TGTGCCATCAGTGAGTCGGAGGGAAGGTCCGCCAACGTCCTGACTTTC. The encoded protein is CAISESEGRSANVLTF. The chain combines TRBV10-3 with TRBJ2-6, with D maybe TRBD2 (6 bases). This CDR3 is 16 amino acids long. Germline values: CDR1 ENHRY, CDR2 SYGVKD. V lost 0 bases to trimming and J lost 7 bases, with 13 bases between them.